This T cell receptor beta chain was profiled in a study of T cells after somatic rescue of genetic block. This CDR3 has 16 amino acids. V lost 2 bases and J 2 bases, leaving 12 bases between the germline ends. Germline lookup yields CDR1 MNHEY and CDR2 SVGAGI. Repertoires were generated with immunoSEQ multiplex PCR, while TCRdb's copy carries only in-frame clones and drops some. The repertoire holds 70,000 to 85,000 clones, with about nine tenths as singletons. This chain uses TRBV6-5 with TRBJ2-2; unclear D gene. The sequence derives from a man aged 25 to 40. The sample comprised peripheral blood mononuclear cells (PBMCs). CDR3 loop: CASSYVANVNTGELFF. DNA of the CDR3: TGTGCCAGCAGTTACGTAGCAAACGTAAACACCGGGGAGCTGTTTTTT.